This T cell receptor beta chain appears in the sequencing data of a study of T cell responses to AZD1222 COVID-19 vaccine. The study, taken as a whole, reports: Only after the peak T cell response were repertoires sampled. Elevations in Spike-specific TCR breadth and depth followed administration of two AZD1222 doses.

The CDR3 consists of 12 residues. The V gene's germline CDR1 is SGHAT and CDR2 FQNNGV. The V end was cut by 4 bases, the J end by 15 bases, with 16 bases between. Clones were sequenced by immunoSEQ multiplex PCR, and TCRdb holds only the in-frame ones, with some missing. The repertoire holds under 200,000 clones, with around nine tenths as singletons. In the case of this clone: The target antigen is unknown.

This specimen consisted of peripheral blood, obtained 28 days after the second AZD1222 dose. The chain carries TRBV11-2 and TRBJ2-1; D is unresolved. This TCR derives from an adult who received the AZD1222 COVID-19 vaccine. DNA for the CDR3: TGTGCCAGCAGCTCAGACCCCGGGTGGCGGTTCTTC. It translates to CASSSDPGWRFF.